These 30 T cell receptor beta chains came from one sample sequenced in a study of blood T cell repertoires in COVID-19. The protocol was immunoSEQ multiplex PCR, while the TCRdb copy is restricted to in-frame clones and leaves out a portion. The table shows around 100,000 clones, with about 80% occurring only once. Sequencing was done on a sample of peripheral blood. These receptors originate from a woman aged 70 to 79 with acute or convalescent COVID-19.

The chain is built from TRBV5-1 and TRBJ2-5; D is uncertain. CDR3 length: 14 residues. Deletions cut 0 bases from V and 5 bases from J, with 11 bases between. Per the germline V gene, CDR1 is SGHRS and CDR2 is YFSETQ. CDR3 amino acids: CASSLGPSEETQYF. In nucleotides, the CDR3 is TGCGCCAGCAGCTTGGGGCCCAGCGAGGAGACCCAGTACTTC.

This clone was seen repeatedly, ten times or more. The chain joins TRBV7-6 to TRBJ1-5, with TRBD1 identical over 7 bases. The trim removed 5 bases at V and 7 bases at J, leaving 11 bases unmatched. The CDR3 runs to 15 residues. Germline-derived CDR1 and CDR2 are SGHVS and FNYEAQ. The DNA for the CDR3 is TGTGCCAGCAGCCCCCAAGGGGGCGCATCCCAGCCCCAGCATTTT. Residues: CASSPQGGASQPQHF.

This clone was counted only a few times. The genes are TRBV5-4 and TRBJ1-3; D gene unclear. The V and J ends lost 1 base and 6 bases respectively, with 11 bases between them. Germline V gene sequence: CDR1 SGHNT, CDR2 YYREEE (reference sequence). CDR3 length: 14 amino acids. DNA of the CDR3: TGTGCCAGCAGCTTGTGGTCAGTTGAAAACACCATATATTTT. It codes for CASSLWSVENTIYF.

The J gene is TRBJ1-1, the V gene TRBV2, with unresolved D. This CDR3 is built from 13 residues. V lost 1 base to trimming and J lost 5 bases, with 8 bases between them. Per the germline V gene, CDR1 is SNHLY and CDR2 is FYNNEI. The DNA for the CDR3 is TGTGCCAGCAGTGAAGACAGTAGGACTGAAGCTTTCTTT. It encodes CASSEDSRTEAFF.

The J gene is TRBJ1-2, the V gene TRBV18; TRBD1 agrees at 7 bases. CDR1 KGHSH and CDR2 LQKENI come from the germline V gene. This CDR3 is built from 16 residues. V was pared by 6 bases and J by 3 bases, with 13 bases of the junction left unmatched. CDR3 coding DNA: TGTGCCAGCTCTCCAACTACCGGGACAGACGACTATGGCTACACCTTC. Its translation: CASSPTTGTDDYGYTF.

The genes are TRBV30 and TRBJ2-5; 8 bases match TRBD1. The junction had 10 bases not matched to a gene; V was cut back by 5 bases and J by 2 bases. Germline V gene sequence: CDR1 GTSNPN, CDR2 SVGIG (reference sequence). The CDR3 is 15 amino acids. The CDR3 sequence: CAWALTGVKQETQYF. The CDR3 coding sequence is TGTGCCTGGGCCCTGACAGGGGTCAAACAAGAGACCCAGTACTTC.

The J gene is TRBJ2-5, the V gene TRBV5-1, with a weak D call TRBD2 (6 bases). Germline CDR1 reads SGHRS; CDR2 reads YFSETQ. The CDR3 has 13 amino acids. Deletions cut 7 bases from V and 3 bases from J, with 13 bases between. CDR3 in DNA: TGCGCCAGCGGGAGTCCGGGAGAAGAGACCCAGTACTTC. It codes for CASGSPGEETQYF.

The V gene is TRBV25-1, the J gene TRBJ1-4; 7 bases map to TRBD1. The CDR3 covers 15 residues. Losses at the gene ends were 7 bases for V and 8 bases for J; bases not matched to a gene: 13. CDR1 is MGHDK, CDR2 SYGVNS, per germline. The CDR3 loop is CASTSPTGKEEKLFF. The CDR3 DNA reads TGTGCCAGCACGTCCCCGACAGGGAAAGAAGAAAAACTGTTTTTT.

This clone was seen more than once but under ten times. The genes are TRBV27 and TRBJ2-1; the D is unclear. V was trimmed by 3 bases and J by 5 bases, leaving 14 bases between them. Germline V gene data show CDR1 as MNHEY and CDR2 as SMNVEV (reference sequence). This CDR3 spans 15 amino acids. The CDR3 coding sequence is TGTGCCAGCAGTTTCCGCGCTAGGCCCAACAATGAGCAGTTCTTC. Translated, it gives CASSFRARPNNEQFF.

The chain recombines TRBV9 with TRBJ1-5; the D is unclear. In germline, CDR1 is SGDLS, CDR2 YYNGEE. The V gene lost 4 bases and the J gene lost 3 bases, with 20 bases spanning the gap. The CDR3 is made up of 17 amino acids. The CDR3 loop is CASSPSFSKDPNQPQHF. The CDR3 nucleotides are TGTGCCAGCAGCCCTAGCTTCTCCAAGGACCCCAATCAGCCCCAGCATTTT. Together with reference TRBV9 and TRBJ1-5, the CDR3 gives the full variable domain: DSGVTQTPKHLITATGQRVTLRCSPRSGDLSVYWYQQSLDQGLQFLIQYYNGEERAKGNILERFSAQQFPDLHSELNLSSLELGDSALYFCASSPSFSKDPNQPQHFGDGTRLSIL.

This chain connects TRBV25-1 to TRBJ1-2; TRBD1 agrees at 9 bases. Germline CDR1 reads MGHDK; CDR2 reads SYGVNS. V was pared by 2 bases and J by 4 bases, with 8 bases of the junction left unmatched. The CDR3 is 16 residues long. CDR3 nucleotides: TGTGCCAGCAGTGAAACAGGGGGCGCGGTCATCTATGGCTACACCTTC. Its translation: CASSETGGAVIYGYTF.

The V call is TRBV19, the J call TRBJ1-1, with D perhaps TRBD1 (5 bases). CDR1 and CDR2 (germline): LNHDA, SQIVND (reference sequence). The CDR3 contains 15 residues. V lost 5 bases and J lost 6, with 19 bases in between. The CDR3 DNA reads TGTGCCAGTAGTTTGGGGGGACGCCCGGGCGCTGAAGCTTTCTTT. Its protein is CASSLGGRPGAEAFF. Together with reference TRBV19 and TRBJ1-1, the CDR3 gives the full variable domain: DGGITQSPKYLFRKEGQNVTLSCEQNLNHDAMYWYRQDPGQGLRLIYYSQIVNDFQKGDIAEGYSVSREKKESFPLTVTSAQKNPTAFYLCASSLGGRPGAEAFFGQGTRLTVV.

This chain links TRBV19 with TRBJ2-3; TRBD2 aligns across 7 bases. Losses at the gene ends were 7 bases for V and 0 bases for J; bases not matched to a gene: 7. CDR1 and CDR2 from the germline V gene are LNHDA and SQIVND (reference sequence). The length of the CDR3 is 15 residues. CDR3 bases: TGTGCCAGTATCGGGGCGCGGGGGAGCACAGATACGCAGTATTTT. As protein: CASIGARGSTDTQYF.

This chain connects TRBV11-2 to TRBJ2-1; 10 positions agree with TRBD2. CDR1 SGHAT and CDR2 FQNNGV come from the germline V gene. V was clipped by 0 bases and J by 6 bases; unmatched bases: 14. This CDR3 is built from 19 residues. In DNA, the CDR3 is TGTGCCAGCAGCTTAGAGAGAGCGGGGGGGCCCGATATCAGCAATGAGCAGTTCTTC. It specifies CASSLERAGGPDISNEQFF.

This clone has only one observation. The V and J genes are TRBV3-1 (or the pseudogene TRBV3-2) and TRBJ2-3; 9 positions match TRBD2. This CDR3 has 15 amino acids. Losses at the gene ends were 0 bases for V and 4 bases for J; bases not matched to a gene: 2. The V gene's germline CDR1 is LGHDT and CDR2 YNNKEL (reference sequence). CDR3 amino acids: CASSQDAGGADTQYF. The CDR3 DNA reads as TGTGCCAGCAGCCAAGATGCGGGGGGGGCAGATACGCAGTATTTT.

The rearrangement uses TRBV18 and TRBJ2-3; 13 bases fit TRBD2. J lost 2 bases, V lost 5 bases, and 4 bases had no gene match. Germline lookup yields CDR1 KGHSH and CDR2 LQKENI. This CDR3 region has 16 residues. CDR3 DNA sequence: TGTGCCAGCTCATCGACTAGCGGGGGGAACACAGATACGCAGTATTTT. Translating gives CASSSTSGGNTDTQYF. Based on the CDR3 plus reference TRBV18 and TRBJ2-3, the full variable domain is NAGVMQNPRHLVRRRGQEARLRCSPMKGHSHVYWYRQLPEEGLKFMVYLQKENIIDESGMPKERFSAEFPKEGPSILRIQQVVRGDSAAYFCASSSTSGGNTDTQYFGPGTRLTVL.

This chain links TRBV29-1 with TRBJ1-4; the D is unclear. This CDR3 is built from 14 residues. Trimming left V 5 bases short and J 4 bases short, with 14 bases between. CDR1 and CDR2 from the germline V gene are SQVTM and ANQGSEA. CDR3 bases: TGCAGCGTTCCGCGGGAAGGTGGTAATGAAAAACTGTTTTTT. Translating it yields CSVPREGGNEKLFF.

This clone was seen a few times. This chain connects TRBV7-3 to TRBJ2-3; 9 bases are a match to TRBD1. Germline assignment: CDR1 SGHTA and CDR2 FQGTGA. The V gene end was trimmed by 5 bases and the J gene end by 3 bases; junction bases not matched to a gene: 6. This CDR3 is built from 15 residues. As DNA, the CDR3 is TGTGCCAGCAGCCAATGGGACAGGGAAACAGATACGCAGTATTTT. Its translation is CASSQWDRETDTQYF. Full variable domain (missing parts from reference TRBV7-3 and TRBJ2-3): GAGVSQTPSNKVTEKGKYVELRCDPISGHTALYWYRQSLGQGPEFLIYFQGTGAADDSGLPNDRFFAVRPEGSVSTLKIQRTERGDSAVYLCASSQWDRETDTQYFGPGTRLTVL.

The count of this clone is one. This sequence joins TRBV28 and TRBJ2-7, with 7 bases that match TRBD1. V lost 4 bases, J lost 3 bases, and 9 bases stayed unmatched. This CDR3 comprises 15 residues. The germline V gene has CDR1 MDHEN and CDR2 SYDVKM. The CDR3 DNA sequence: TGTGCCAGCAGTTCCCCCTCGGGACAGAGCTACGAGCAGTACGTC. It codes for CASSSPSGQSYEQYV.

This clone was seen at least ten times. J is TRBJ2-1 and V is TRBV19, with TRBD2 identical over 12 bases. This CDR3 contains 15 residues. Germline trimming cut 5 bases from V and 6 bases from J; bases unmatched to any gene: 5. CDR1 and CDR2 from the germline V gene are LNHDA and SQIVND (reference sequence). CDR3 residues: CASSVTSGGVNEQFF. The CDR3 region has the DNA TGTGCCAGTAGTGTGACTAGCGGGGGTGTCAATGAGCAGTTCTTC.

The genes are TRBV25-1 and TRBJ1-1; D is ambiguous. V was shortened by 2 bases and J by 3 bases, with 7 bases between the two germline ends. In germline, CDR1 is MGHDK, CDR2 SYGVNS. This CDR3 is built from 13 residues. CDR3 protein: CASSEGLYTEAFF. As DNA, the CDR3 is TGTGCCAGCAGTGAAGGGCTCTACACTGAAGCTTTCTTT.

This chain joins TRBV2 and TRBJ1-3; possibly TRBD1 for D (5 bases). The germline V gene encodes CDR1 SNHLY and CDR2 FYNNEI. Trimming took 3 bases from V and 3 from J, leaving 15 bases between them. CDR3 length equals 16 residues. CDR3 sequence reads: CASSETAGSYGNTIYF. In nucleotides, the CDR3 is TGTGCCAGCAGTGAGACAGCAGGCAGCTATGGAAACACCATATATTTT.

CDR3 residues: CAWSVLAFGGAFF. The CDR3 DNA reads TGTGCCTGGAGTGTACTGGCTTTTGGAGGGGCTTTCTTT. V gene TRBV30 combines with J gene TRBJ1-1; D gene unclear. CDR3 length equals 13 residues. The V end was cut by 0 bases, the J end by 11 bases, with 16 bases between. In germline, CDR1 is GTSNPN, CDR2 SVGIG (reference sequence).

The chain combines TRBV7-3 with TRBJ1-1; D is uncertain. Germline V lookup: CDR1 SGHTA, CDR2 FQGTGA. The CDR3 spans 14 residues. The ends were cut back, 2 bases at V and 1 base at J, with 8 bases in the middle. The CDR3 sequence is CASSLEAKNTEAFF. CDR3 coding DNA: TGTGCCAGCAGCTTAGAGGCCAAGAACACTGAAGCTTTCTTT.

V is TRBV7-9 and J is TRBJ2-7; maybe TRBD1 (6 bases). The V gene's germline CDR1 is SEHNR and CDR2 FQNEAQ (reference sequence). There are 14 residues in the CDR3. The V gene lost 3 bases and the J gene lost 0 bases, with 9 bases spanning the gap. For the CDR3, the DNA is TGTGCCAGCAGCTTGACGGACAGCTCCTACGAGCAGTACTTC. This sequence encodes CASSLTDSSYEQYF.

The chain links TRBV10-3 to TRBJ1-4, with D possibly being TRBD1 (6 bases). Germline V gene data show CDR1 as ENHRY and CDR2 as SYGVKD. This CDR3 comprises 15 residues. Trimming left V 3 bases short and J 7 bases short, with 15 bases between. CDR3 in amino acids: CAISDRLGASEKLFF. The CDR3 DNA follows: TGTGCCATCAGTGATAGGCTGGGGGCGAGTGAAAAACTGTTTTTT.

V gene TRBV5-5 combines with J gene TRBJ1-1; 9 nucleotides agree with TRBD1. V trimming: 4 bases; J trimming: 4 bases; junction bases outside the gene matches: 8. Germline CDR1 reads SGHKS; CDR2 reads YYEKEE (reference sequence). This CDR3 has 15 amino acids. Here the CDR3 reads CASSEPTGGSTEAFF. CDR3 DNA sequence: TGTGCCAGCAGCGAGCCGACAGGGGGTTCCACTGAAGCTTTCTTT.

This chain connects TRBV27 to TRBJ1-2, with 9 bases identical to TRBD1. Germline CDR1 and CDR2: MNHEY and SMNVEV (reference sequence). Unmatched junction bases numbered 12, after V lost 4 bases and J lost 6 bases. CDR3 length: 16 amino acids. The CDR3 loop reads CASSSRRQGDRNGYTF. CDR3 bases: TGTGCCAGCAGTTCACGTCGACAGGGGGACAGGAATGGCTACACCTTC.

This clone is labeled as medium-sized. The chain uses TRBV6-1 and TRBJ2-7; D unclear. This CDR3 is 14 amino acids long. Trimming removed 2 bases from V and 2 bases from J, with 10 bases in between. The germline V gene has CDR1 MNHNS and CDR2 SASEGT. DNA of the CDR3: TGTGCCAGCAGTGAACCCATGGGCCCCTACGAGCAGTACTTC. Amino acids: CASSEPMGPYEQYF.

The rearrangement links TRBV5-5 to TRBJ2-7; D is possibly TRBD1 (6 bases). The CDR3 extends over 14 amino acids. V shed 6 bases and J shed 2 bases, with 15 bases lying between them. Per the germline V gene, CDR1 is SGHKS and CDR2 is YYEKEE (reference sequence). In DNA, the CDR3 is TGTGCCAGCACCCGGGCAGGGACAACCTACGAGCAGTACTTC. Translation: CASTRAGTTYEQYF.